A selection of T cell receptor beta chains follows, all from one sample in a study of cytomegalovirus exposure and HLA in healthy donors. The table came from immunoSEQ multiplex PCR; TCRdb's copy has only in-frame clones and leaves some out. The data show 110,000 to 150,000 clones, with roughly 93% seen just once and about 1.7% held by the top ten. Sequencing was carried out using PBMCs. The receptors here all came from a man between 18 and 35 years old in good health and CMV-seropositive. CDR3s include the opening cysteine and the closing phenylalanine or tryptophan. The D gene is left open where the match is weak.

TRBV7-6	TRBD1	TRBJ1-5	CASSLETGANQPQHF
TRBV2	-	TRBJ2-7	CASEGRVADYEQYF
TRBV28	-	TRBJ2-5	CASSLPRIGAGQETQYF
TRBV11-2	TRBD1	TRBJ2-7	CASSSDLTTGGEQYF
TRBV29-1	TRBD1	TRBJ1-2	CSVGGGVGDSPYGYTF
TRBV27	TRBD2	TRBJ2-1	CASSWRELSYNEQFF
TRBV7-9	-	TRBJ1-2	CASSYGSGAANYGYTF
TRBV21-1	-	TRBJ1-4	CASPTRDRSGEKLFF
TRBV25-1	TRBD2	TRBJ2-7	CASSVTSASSYEQYF
TRBV29-1	TRBD2	TRBJ2-5	CSVDSLGAGEPETQYF